Listed below are T cell receptor beta chains from one sample, sequenced in a study of cytomegalovirus exposure and HLA in healthy donors. Data came from immunoSEQ multiplex PCR; TCRdb stores just in-frame clones and leaves some out. Here the sample table reports about 53,000 clones. Material: PBMCs. The receptor set was obtained from a woman aged 18-29 years in good health and CMV-seronegative. Each CDR3 is given with its conserved first and last residue. The D gene is left open where the match is weak.

DNA	CDR3	D	V	J
TGTGCCAGCAGCTTACTGGCCCGCTCCTACGAGCAGTACTTC	CASSLLARSYEQYF	-	TRBV11-2	TRBJ2-7
TGTGCCAGCAGTTACTCGAATACAGGGCTGATCTATGGCTACACCTTC	CASSYSNTGLIYGYTF	-	TRBV6-6	TRBJ1-2
TGTGCCAGCAGTTTACGGGTTGGAGGTGGAAACACCATATATTTT	CASSLRVGGGNTIYF	-	TRBV6-6	TRBJ1-3
TGCGCCAGCAGCATGACAGGGGGCGGGGAGACCCAGTACTTC	CASSMTGGGETQYF	TRBD1	TRBV5-1	TRBJ2-5
TGTGCCAGCAGCCCGCATTCGGGGGGGGCCGACACCGGGGAGCTGTTTTTT	CASSPHSGGADTGELFF	TRBD2	TRBV5-4	TRBJ2-2
TGTGCCAGCAGCGTAGGTGGGAGGACGCAGTATTTT	CASSVGGRTQYF	-	TRBV9	TRBJ2-3
TGTGCCAGCAGCTACCCCGGGACTTTACAAGAGACCCAGTACTTC	CASSYPGTLQETQYF	-	TRBV5-4	TRBJ2-5
TGTGCCAGCAGTGACCAGGGTTTAGGCGGGGAGCTGTTTTTT	CASSDQGLGGELFF	-	TRBV6-1	TRBJ2-2
TGTGCCAGCTCACCAGTGGAGCGGGGGACCCAGTACTTC	CASSPVERGTQYF	TRBD2	TRBV18	TRBJ2-5
TGTGCCAGCAGCTTAGAACGTGGAGGAAAACTGTTTTTT	CASSLERGGKLFF	-	TRBV11-2	TRBJ1-4
TGTGCCAGCAGTTTCATACGTTACACAGGGTATAAGAACTATGGCTACACCTTC	CASSFIRYTGYKNYGYTF	-	TRBV28	TRBJ1-2
TGTGCCAGCAATAGGCTAGCGGGGGCCCAAGAGACCCAGTACTTC	CASNRLAGAQETQYF	TRBD2	TRBV27	TRBJ2-5
TGTGCCAGCAGTGCCTCGGGGTCGAACACTGAAGCTTTCTTT	CASSASGSNTEAFF	-	TRBV25-1	TRBJ1-1
TGTGCCAGCAGTGAAACTGGGACAGGGGTAATCCCTTACTATGGCTACACCTTC	CASSETGTGVIPYYGYTF	TRBD1	TRBV28	TRBJ1-2
TGTGCCAGCAGCCCTATCAGGCCCCCGGGGAATGAGCAGTTCTTC	CASSPIRPPGNEQFF	-	TRBV6-6	TRBJ2-1
TGCGCCAGCAGCCAACCCTTCTTACCCACAGGGGAGCAGTACTTC	CASSQPFLPTGEQYF	-	TRBV4-1	TRBJ2-7
TGCAGCGTGGTACTAGACTCCTACAATGAGCAGTTCTTC	CSVVLDSYNEQFF	-	TRBV29-1	TRBJ2-1
TGTGCCAGCAGCGTAAGGGGGACAGCCGGGGAGCTGTTTTTT	CASSVRGTAGELFF	TRBD1	TRBV9	TRBJ2-2
TGTGCCAGCTCACCCTCCGGGACAGGGAATGAAAAACTGTTTTTT	CASSPSGTGNEKLFF	TRBD1	TRBV18	TRBJ1-4
TGTGCCAGCAGCCCTAGCCCGACCGCCGCCTATGGCTACACCTTC	CASSPSPTAAYGYTF	-	TRBV9	TRBJ1-2
TGTGCCAGCTCAACACTAGCGGGGGAGGACAATGAGCAGTTCTTC	CASSTLAGEDNEQFF	TRBD2	TRBV18	TRBJ2-1
TGCGCCAGCAGCGTCTTGGATACGCAGTATTTT	CASSVLDTQYF	-	TRBV5-1	TRBJ2-3
TGTGCCAGCAGCTCCGGACAGGCCGAACTCTATGGCTACACCTTC	CASSSGQAELYGYTF	TRBD1	TRBV7-9	TRBJ1-2
TGCAGCGTTGGTGGCGGGTATGGCTACACCTTC	CSVGGGYGYTF	-	TRBV29-1	TRBJ1-2
TGTGCCAGCAGCGGGACTAGCCTTGAGACCCAGTACTTC	CASSGTSLETQYF	TRBD2	TRBV9	TRBJ2-5
TGTGCCAGCAGCGTTGGCGGGGGAAAAGAGACCCAGTACTTC	CASSVGGGKETQYF	TRBD2	TRBV9	TRBJ2-5
TGTGCCAGCAGCTTAGTCCGTGGGACAGGGGACTATGGCTACACCTTC	CASSLVRGTGDYGYTF	TRBD1	TRBV7-8	TRBJ1-2
TGTGCCAGCGGGGCCGGACTAGCGGGAGTCAATGAGCAGTTCTTC	CASGAGLAGVNEQFF	TRBD2	TRBV2	TRBJ2-1
TGTGCCAGCAGTTTGCGGGAGGGCCTCAGGGACGAGCAGTACTTC	CASSLREGLRDEQYF	TRBD2	TRBV28	TRBJ2-7
TGCGCCAGCAGTAGGGGGAGAGATCAGCCCCAGCATTTT	CASSRGRDQPQHF	-	TRBV10-1	TRBJ1-5
TGTGCCAGCAGTTACGACAGAACTGAAGCTTTCTTT	CASSYDRTEAFF	-	TRBV6-6	TRBJ1-1
TGTGCCAGCAGCCAAGGACGGAGCTCCTACAATGAGCAGTTCTTC	CASSQGRSSYNEQFF	-	TRBV4-2	TRBJ2-1
TGTGCCAGCGCGGCGGGGGGCGCCAGCTCCTACAATGAGCAGTTCTTC	CASAAGGASSYNEQFF	TRBD2	TRBV5-4	TRBJ2-1
TGTGCCAGCAGCTTACGTGGGACAGAGAACACTGAAGCTTTCTTT	CASSLRGTENTEAFF	TRBD1	TRBV11-2	TRBJ1-1
TGCGCCAGCAGTTTTTTCCCGACAGGGGCTAATGAAAAACTGTTTTTT	CASSFFPTGANEKLFF	TRBD1	TRBV5-1	TRBJ1-4
TGCGCCAGCAGCAGGGCCTGGAACACTGAAGCTTTCTTT	CASSRAWNTEAFF	-	TRBV10-2	TRBJ1-1
TGCGCCAGCAGCTTCACACAGGACTATGGCTACACCTTC	CASSFTQDYGYTF	-	TRBV5-1	TRBJ1-2
TGTGCCAGTAGGAACAGGGGGCCCTATGGCTACACCTTC	CASRNRGPYGYTF	TRBD1	TRBV19	TRBJ1-2
TGCAGCGTTGAAGCGGGACAGGGGGAGACCCAGTACTTC	CSVEAGQGETQYF	TRBD1	TRBV29-1	TRBJ2-5
TGTGCCAGCAGTGTTGATAGCGGGAGGGCCTACGAGCAGTACTTC	CASSVDSGRAYEQYF	TRBD2	TRBV2	TRBJ2-7
TGTGCCAGCAGCCATCCTAGCGGGCGCTGGTACTTC	CASSHPSGRWYF	TRBD2	TRBV11-2	TRBJ2-5